This TCR beta chain was captured by sequencing in a study of cytomegalovirus exposure and HLA in healthy donors. The study ran its PCR with 60 Vbeta and 13 Jbeta primers. Clones were read by immunoSEQ multiplex PCR, and TCRdb kept only the in-frame ones, dropping some. The data contain around 140,000 clones, 70% to 85% of them seen just once; the ten biggest clones take up 1.5% to 2%. Unmatched junction bases numbered 5, after V lost 4 bases and J lost 4 bases. The CDR3 is 15 amino acids. Germline CDR1 reads SEHNR; CDR2 reads FQNEAQ (reference sequence). This receptor was taken from a man in his forties in good health and CMV-seronegative. Sequencing was performed on PBMCs. V usage is TRBV7-9 and J usage is TRBJ2-5; 11 bases line up with TRBD2. The CDR3 bases are TGTGCCAGCAGCTCCGTAGCGGGGGGGCTAGAGACCCAGTACTTC. This codes for CASSSVAGGLETQYF.